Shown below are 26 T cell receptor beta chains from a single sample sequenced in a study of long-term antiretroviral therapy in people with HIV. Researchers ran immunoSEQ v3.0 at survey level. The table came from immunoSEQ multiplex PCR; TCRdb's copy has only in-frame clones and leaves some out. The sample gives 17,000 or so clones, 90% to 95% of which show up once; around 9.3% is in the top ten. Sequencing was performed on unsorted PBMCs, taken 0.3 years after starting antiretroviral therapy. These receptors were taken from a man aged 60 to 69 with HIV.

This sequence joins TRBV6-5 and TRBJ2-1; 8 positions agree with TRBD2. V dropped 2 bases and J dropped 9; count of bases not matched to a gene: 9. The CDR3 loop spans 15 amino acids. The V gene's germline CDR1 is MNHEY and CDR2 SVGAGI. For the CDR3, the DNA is TGTGCCAGCAGTTACCTTAGTGGACTAGCACCTGAGCAGTTCTTC. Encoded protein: CASSYLSGLAPEQFF.

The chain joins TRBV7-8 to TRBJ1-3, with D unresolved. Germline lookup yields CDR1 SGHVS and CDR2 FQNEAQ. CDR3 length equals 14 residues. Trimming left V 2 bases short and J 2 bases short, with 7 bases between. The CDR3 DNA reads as TGTGCCAGCAGCTTACAGGCAGCTGGAAACACCATATATTTT. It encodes CASSLQAAGNTIYF.

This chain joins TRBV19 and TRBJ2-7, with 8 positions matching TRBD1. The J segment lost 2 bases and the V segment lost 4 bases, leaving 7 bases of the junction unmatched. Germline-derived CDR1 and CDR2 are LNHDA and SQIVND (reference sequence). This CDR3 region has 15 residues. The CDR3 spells CASSTSGTGPYEQYF. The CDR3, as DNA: TGTGCCAGTAGTACCTCGGGGACAGGACCCTACGAGCAGTACTTC.

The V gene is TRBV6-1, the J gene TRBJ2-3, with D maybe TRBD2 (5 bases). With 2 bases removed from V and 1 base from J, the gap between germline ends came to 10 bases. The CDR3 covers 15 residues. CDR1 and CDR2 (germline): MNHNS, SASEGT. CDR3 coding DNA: TGTGCCAGCAGTGAACCCGGGATGCGCACAGATACGCAGTATTTT. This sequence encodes CASSEPGMRTDTQYF.

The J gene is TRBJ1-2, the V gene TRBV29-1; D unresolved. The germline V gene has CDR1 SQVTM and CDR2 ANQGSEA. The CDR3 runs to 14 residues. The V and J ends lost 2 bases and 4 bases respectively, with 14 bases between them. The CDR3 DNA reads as TGCAGCGTTGAATGGAGGGATCGTTCCTATGGCTACACCTTC. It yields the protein CSVEWRDRSYGYTF. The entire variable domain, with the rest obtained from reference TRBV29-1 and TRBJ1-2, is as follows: SAVISQKPSRDICQRGTSLTIQCQVDSQVTMMFWYRQQPGQSLTLIATANQGSEATYESGFVIDKFPISRPNLTFSTLTVSNMSPEDSSIYLCSVEWRDRSYGYTFGSGTRLTVV.

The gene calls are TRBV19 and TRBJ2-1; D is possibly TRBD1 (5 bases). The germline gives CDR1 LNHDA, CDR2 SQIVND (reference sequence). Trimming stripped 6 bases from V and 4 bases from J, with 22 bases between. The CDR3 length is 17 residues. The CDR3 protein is CASSSPAGQGRYNEQFF. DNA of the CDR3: TGTGCCAGTAGCTCTCCCGCCGGGCAGGGCAGGTACAATGAGCAGTTCTTC.

The chain's CDR3 is CASSLGQTSSYEQYF. The CDR3 DNA sequence: TGTGCCAGTAGTCTTGGGCAAACTAGCTCCTACGAGCAGTACTTC. J is TRBJ2-7 and V is TRBV19; possible D gene TRBD2, 5 bases. The V gene lost 5 bases and the J gene lost 0 bases, with 14 bases spanning the gap. CDR1 and CDR2 from the germline V gene are LNHDA and SQIVND (reference sequence). The CDR3 runs 15 residues.

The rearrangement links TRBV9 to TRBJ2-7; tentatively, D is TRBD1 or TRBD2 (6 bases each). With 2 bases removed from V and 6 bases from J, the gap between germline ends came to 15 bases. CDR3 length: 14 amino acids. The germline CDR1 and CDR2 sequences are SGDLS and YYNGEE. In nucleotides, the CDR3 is TGTGCCAGCAGCGTCCGTCTTGGGGGGCTCGAGCAGTACTTC. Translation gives CASSVRLGGLEQYF.

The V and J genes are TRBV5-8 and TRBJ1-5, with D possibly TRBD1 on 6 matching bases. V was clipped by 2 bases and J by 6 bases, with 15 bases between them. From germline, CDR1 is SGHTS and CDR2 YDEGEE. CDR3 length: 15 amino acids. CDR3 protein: CASSFTARGGQPQHF. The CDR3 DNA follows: TGTGCCAGCAGCTTTACGGCCAGGGGTGGTCAGCCCCAGCATTTT.

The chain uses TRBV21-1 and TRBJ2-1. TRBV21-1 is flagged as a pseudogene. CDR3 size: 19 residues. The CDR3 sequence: CASSKGDSSHNNSYNEQFF. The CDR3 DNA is TGTGCCAGCAGCAAAGGGGATAGCTCCCACAACAACTCCTACAATGAGCAGTTCTTC.

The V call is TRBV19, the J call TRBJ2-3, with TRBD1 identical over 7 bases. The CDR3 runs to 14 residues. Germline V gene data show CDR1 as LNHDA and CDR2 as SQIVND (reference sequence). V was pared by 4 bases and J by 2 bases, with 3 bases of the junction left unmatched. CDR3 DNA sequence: TGTGCCAGTAGTAGGGACAGCCTCACAGATACGCAGTATTTT. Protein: CASSRDSLTDTQYF.

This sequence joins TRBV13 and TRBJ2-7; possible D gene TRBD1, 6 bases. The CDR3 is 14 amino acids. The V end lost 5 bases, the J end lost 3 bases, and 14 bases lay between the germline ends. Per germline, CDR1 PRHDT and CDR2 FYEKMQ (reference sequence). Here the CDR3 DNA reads TGTGCCAGCAGCCTACAGGGTTCGGACTACGAGCAGTACTTC. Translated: CASSLQGSDYEQYF.

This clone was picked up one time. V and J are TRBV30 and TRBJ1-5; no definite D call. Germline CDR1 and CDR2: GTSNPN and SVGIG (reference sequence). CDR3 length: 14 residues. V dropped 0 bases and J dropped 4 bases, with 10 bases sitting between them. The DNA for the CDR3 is TGTGCCTGGAGTGTAGTGGCAGTAAATCAGCCCCAGCATTTT. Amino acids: CAWSVVAVNQPQHF.

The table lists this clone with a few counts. The CDR3 loop reads CASSLVGTGGTGELFF. The DNA for the CDR3 is TGTGCCAGCAGCTTAGTAGGGACAGGGGGCACCGGGGAGCTGTTTTTT. This chain links TRBV13 with TRBJ2-2; 11 bases line up with TRBD1. The germline V gene has CDR1 PRHDT and CDR2 FYEKMQ (reference sequence). This CDR3 spans 16 amino acids. V shed 1 base, J shed 4 bases, and the junction held 2 bases outside the gene matches.

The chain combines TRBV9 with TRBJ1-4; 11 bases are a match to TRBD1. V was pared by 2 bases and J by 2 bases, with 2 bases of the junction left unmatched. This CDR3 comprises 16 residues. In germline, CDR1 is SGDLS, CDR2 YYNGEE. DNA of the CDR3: TGTGCCAGCAGCGTCGGACAGGGGGCTACTAATGAAAAACTGTTTTTT. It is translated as CASSVGQGATNEKLFF.

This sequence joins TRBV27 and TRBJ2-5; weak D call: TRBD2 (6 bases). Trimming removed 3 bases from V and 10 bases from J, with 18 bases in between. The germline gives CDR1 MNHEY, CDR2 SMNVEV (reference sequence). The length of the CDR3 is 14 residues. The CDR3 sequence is CASSFAGLPGGQYF. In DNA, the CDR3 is TGTGCCAGCAGTTTTGCGGGGCTACCGGGTGGCCAGTACTTC.

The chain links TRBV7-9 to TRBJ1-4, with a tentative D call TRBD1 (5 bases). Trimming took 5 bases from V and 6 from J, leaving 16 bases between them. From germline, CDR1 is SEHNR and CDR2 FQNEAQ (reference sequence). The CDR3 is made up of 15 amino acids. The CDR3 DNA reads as TGTGCCAGCAGCCGGGGGGGGTCGGGTGATGAAAAACTGTTTTTT. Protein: CASSRGGSGDEKLFF.

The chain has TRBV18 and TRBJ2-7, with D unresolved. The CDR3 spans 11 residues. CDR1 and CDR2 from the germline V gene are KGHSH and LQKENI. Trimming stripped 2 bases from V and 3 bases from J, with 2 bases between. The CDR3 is CASSPDYEQYF. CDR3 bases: TGTGCCAGCTCACCAGACTACGAGCAGTACTTC.

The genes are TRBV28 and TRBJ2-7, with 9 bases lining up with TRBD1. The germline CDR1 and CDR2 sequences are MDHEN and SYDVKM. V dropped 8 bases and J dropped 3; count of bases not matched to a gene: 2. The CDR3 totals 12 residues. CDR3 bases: TGTGCCAGCGGGGGACAGGGCTACGAGCAGTACTTC. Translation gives CASGGQGYEQYF.

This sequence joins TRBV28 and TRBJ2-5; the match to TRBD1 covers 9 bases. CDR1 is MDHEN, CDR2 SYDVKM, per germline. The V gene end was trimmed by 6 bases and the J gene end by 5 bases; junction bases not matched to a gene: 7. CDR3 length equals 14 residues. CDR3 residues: CASRTGGAGETQYF. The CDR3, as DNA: TGTGCCAGCAGAACAGGGGGCGCCGGGGAGACCCAGTACTTC.

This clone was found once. As DNA, the CDR3 is TGTGCCAGCAGTGCTTACACAGATACGCAGTATTTT. Residues: CASSAYTDTQYF. This chain links TRBV6-1 with TRBJ2-3; D gene ambiguous. The CDR3 totals 12 residues. V was pared by 4 bases and J by 2 bases, with 4 bases between. CDR1 is MNHNS and CDR2 is SASEGT in the germline V gene.

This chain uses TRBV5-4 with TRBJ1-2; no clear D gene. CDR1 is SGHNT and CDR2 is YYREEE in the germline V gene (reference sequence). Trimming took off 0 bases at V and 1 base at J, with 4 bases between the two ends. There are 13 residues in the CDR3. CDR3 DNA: TGTGCCAGCAGCTTGGACATTAACTATGGCTACACCTTC. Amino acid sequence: CASSLDINYGYTF.

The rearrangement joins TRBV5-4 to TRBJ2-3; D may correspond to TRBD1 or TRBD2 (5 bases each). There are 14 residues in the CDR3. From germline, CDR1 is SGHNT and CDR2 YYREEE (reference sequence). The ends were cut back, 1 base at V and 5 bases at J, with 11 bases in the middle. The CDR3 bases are TGTGCCAGCAGCTTGTCAGGGAGACAAGATACGCAGTATTTT. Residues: CASSLSGRQDTQYF.

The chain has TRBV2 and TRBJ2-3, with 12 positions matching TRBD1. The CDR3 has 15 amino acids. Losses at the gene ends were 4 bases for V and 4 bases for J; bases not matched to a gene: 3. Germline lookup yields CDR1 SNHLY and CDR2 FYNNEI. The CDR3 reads CASSVGQGAADTQYF. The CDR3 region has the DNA TGTGCCAGCAGTGTGGGACAGGGGGCAGCAGATACGCAGTATTTT.

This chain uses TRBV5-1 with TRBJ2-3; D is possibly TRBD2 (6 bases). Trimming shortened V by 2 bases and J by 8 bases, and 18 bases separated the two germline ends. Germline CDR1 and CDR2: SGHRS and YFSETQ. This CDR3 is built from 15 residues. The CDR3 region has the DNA TGCGCCAGCAGCTTTTCGCCCGGGACTCTCCGTACGCAGTATTTT. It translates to CASSFSPGTLRTQYF.

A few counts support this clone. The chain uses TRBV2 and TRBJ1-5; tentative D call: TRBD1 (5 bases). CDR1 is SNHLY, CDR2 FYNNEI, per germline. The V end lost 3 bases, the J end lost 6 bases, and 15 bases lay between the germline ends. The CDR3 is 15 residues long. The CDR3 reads CASSELSGLGQPQHF. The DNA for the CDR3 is TGTGCCAGCAGTGAGTTATCAGGGCTAGGTCAGCCCCAGCATTTT.